This T cell receptor (beta chain) stems from a study of response to subunit inactivated influenza vaccine. Study results and limitations: Researchers suggested that each seasonal influenza vaccination recruits few new T cells.

The CDR3 consists of 14 residues. V dropped 6 bases and J dropped 0 bases, with 8 bases sitting between them. Germline assignment: CDR1 MDHEN and CDR2 SYDVKM. With regard to this clonotype: What it binds is unknown.

TCRdb called the RT-PCR reads again in MiXCR, with one record for every CDR3 protein. This sample has a few hundred thousand distinct CDR3 sequences, with 21% found just once. This chain joins TRBV28 and TRBJ1-4; D remains unclear. Sequenced here: PBMCs from blood, sampled about 20 months after vaccination. The receptor comes from a man aged 50 to 75 who received an inactivated influenza vaccine. CDR3 region: CASRVDATNEKLFF. The CDR3 coding sequence is TGTGCCAGCAGGGTTGATGCAACTAATGAAAAACTGTTTTTT. The full variable domain, completed using reference TRBV28 and TRBJ1-4, is DVKVTQSSRYLVKRTGEKVFLECVQDMDHENMFWYRQDPGLGLRLIYFSYDVKMKEKGDIPEGYSVSREKKERFSLILESASTNQTSMYLCASRVDATNEKLFFGSGTQLSVL.